This T cell receptor (beta chain) was found in a study of blood T cells in healthy people across ages. Looking at the study overall: For every two T cells, template switching captured about one barcoded beta molecule.

Primed by a sample-barcoded 5' primer and a J-beta primer mix, a second PCR proceeded for 7 to 11 cycles. TCRdb itself ran the 5' RACE reads through MiXCR, one entry per CDR3 protein. The data contain around 1,700,000 distinct CDR3 sequences, approximately 28% of them singletons. This clonotype was seen ten or more times. The CDR3 spans 14 residues. Between the trimmed V and J ends, which lost 0 bases and 6 bases, there was a span of 12 bases. From germline, CDR1 is DFQATT and CDR2 SNEGSKA (reference sequence). The gene calls are TRBV20-1 and TRBJ2-4; a possible D gene is TRBD1 (5 bases). The source of this sequence is a woman aged 25 to 39 in good health. The sequencing sample was made of blood. DNA of the CDR3: TGCAGTGCTAGAGATCTCGCAGGGATAAACATTCAGTACTTC. Its translation is CSARDLAGINIQYF.